The entry that follows covers one TCR beta chain sequence. Its antigen is not identified. Donors had no recently reported acute infections or vaccinations and were HIV-negative. The sample is drawn from a study of shared clonotypes between healthy human individuals. Study-level results: Non-shared clonotypes had lower generation probabilities than those shared by all four donors. Across subsets, estimated richness was generally greater for naive than for memory populations.

Method: immunoSEQ multiplex PCR; TCRdb's copy keeps in-frame clones and lacks some. The table lists roughly 1,100,000 clones, about 75% of them singletons. The TCR was taken from a young man in good health. The sequenced material came from memory CD4+ T cells sorted from blood. Documented subset: CD45RA-negative fraction.

The chain's CDR3 is CASSPGTSGGTQFF. In DNA form, the CDR3 reads TGCGCCAGCAGCCCCGGGACTAGCGGGGGGACGCAGTTCTTC. The J gene is TRBJ2-1, the V gene TRBV4-1, with 15 bases identical to TRBD2. The CDR3 runs 14 residues. The J segment lost 12 bases and the V segment lost 4 bases, leaving 4 bases of the junction unmatched. Looked up from germline, CDR1 is MGHRA and CDR2 is YSYEKL.